This T cell receptor beta chain appears in the sequencing data of a study of cytomegalovirus exposure and HLA in healthy donors. Overall study results and limits: Later analysis identified 16,951 TCR beta sequences associated with HLA alleles, using a false discovery rate threshold of 0.05.

V dropped 0 bases and J dropped 5 bases, with 15 bases sitting between them. The CDR3 is made up of 16 amino acids. The V gene's germline CDR1 is LNHNV and CDR2 YYDKDF (reference sequence). Primers included in the PCR were 60 Vbeta and 13 Jbeta primers. The table came from immunoSEQ multiplex PCR; TCRdb's copy has only in-frame clones and leaves some out. This table holds around 130,000 clones, about 78% found once. With respect to this clone: The antigen is undetermined.

This receptor was identified in a human donor in good health. This chain connects TRBV15 to TRBJ2-3, with TRBD2 as a possible D gene (5 bases). The specimen was PBMCs. Here the CDR3 reads CATSRDSVLLGDTQYF. The CDR3 bases are TGTGCCACCAGCAGAGATAGCGTCCTCCTGGGAGATACGCAGTATTTT.